This T cell receptor beta chain originates from a study of T-cell reconstitution after alpha-beta-depleted transplantation in children (dated by TCRdb to about 2016). Turning to the overall study: Using TCR repertoire profiling, the study followed T-cell immune reconstitution in a quantitative way in children after TCRalphabeta/CD19-depleted allogeneic hematopoietic cell transplantation.

This clonotype has ten or more counts. The antigen it binds to is not known. No much larger clone is present one base from it, and per-base qualities are unavailable. Reading the label with the study, this specimen's treatment or condition is: allogeneic hematopoietic cell transplantation with graft depleted of TCRalphabeta T cells and CD19 B cells. Transplant recipients were children who received TCRalphabeta/CD19-depleted allogeneic hematopoietic cell grafts. Results and caveats for the whole study, not just this receptor: The apparently early recovery of alphabetaT-cell counts about two months after transplant reportedly depended on only several hundred rapidly expanded clones that came from non-depleted graft cells. Over subsequent months, a decline in hyperexpanded clone frequencies was noted, and after one year, T-cell counts and TCRbeta diversity were mostly ascribed to newly produced T cells. In some patients, the high TCRbeta diversity seen at day 60 was put down to recipient T cells and intrathymic progenitors that had survived conditioning.

Library generation was performed with PCR. Data came from an Illumina HiSeq 2500. TCR library preparation used molecular barcoding, with unique molecular identifiers applied to normalize quantification of the TCRbeta repertoire. The public reads were quality trimmed at Q25 with fastp and then assembled into clones with MiXCR by TCRdb, keeping productive beta chains. Records with the same CDR3 protein are collapsed into one entry carrying the most frequent genes and DNA. In all, the sample holds 150,000 to 250,000 distinct CDR3 sequences, and 5% to 7.5% of those were seen once. The ten largest account for about 4.3% of the sample. The sample consisted of PBMCs, taken before TCRalphabeta/CD19-depleted stem cell transplant. This clonotype was sampled from a girl under two years old with combined immunodeficiency, due to receive a stem cell transplant.

The CDR3 region reads CASSSQRGESYEQYF. The nucleotide sequence reads TGTGCCAGCAGCTCTCAGCGGGGGGAATCCTACGAGCAGTACTTC. The sequence joins TRBV7-9 to TRBJ2-7; 9 bases in between match TRBD2. Via the germline V gene (reference sequence), CDR1 is SEHNR and CDR2 FQNEAQ. Including cysteine and phenylalanine, the CDR3 has 15 amino acids. Of all the DNA, just the CDR3 is kept, 45 bases in frame from base 1. Unmatched junction bases come to 5, with V trimmed by 4 bases and J by 1 base.